This T cell receptor beta chain was obtained from a study of T-cell reconstitution after alpha-beta-depleted transplantation in children. This clonotype was observed many times. One junction end disagrees with the germline gene, perhaps due to a read error. The germline V gene encodes CDR1 LNHDA and CDR2 SQIVND (reference sequence). The CDR3 runs to 12 residues. Library preparation (for TCRbeta) was performed with unique molecular identifiers. Using its own MiXCR run on the PCR reads, TCRdb lists one record per CDR3 protein. This sample has some 500,000 distinct CDR3 sequences, with 15% to 20% found just once.

The sequencing here drew on PBMCs from the stem cell graft donor, taken from the stem cell graft. The chain is built from TRBV19 and TRBJ2-7; tentative D call: TRBD1 (5 bases). This sequence originates from a human donor who donated a stem cell graft to a child with acute lymphoblastic leukemia. The CDR3 is CASSTGSYEQYF. As DNA, the CDR3 is TGTGCCAGCAGTACAGGTTCCTACGAGCAGTACTTC.